These T cell receptor beta chains were read from a single sample in a study of radiation and T cells in renal cell carcinoma. Some clones are missing from TCRdb's copy, which holds only in-frame ones; the method was immunoSEQ multiplex PCR. The profile shows just over 95,000 clones, approximately 86% of them singletons. The sample here was blood, taken from a patient whose treatment included radiotherapy and nephrectomy. The receptors come from a man in his fifties with renal cell carcinoma. CDR3s include the opening cysteine and the closing phenylalanine or tryptophan. A D gene is named only where the DNA matches it firmly. Size is stated for part of the rows, as once, few or many counts, or as a class when the clone is expanded.

j_call: TRBJ2-3
d_call: TRBD2
clone_size: .
v_call: TRBV4-2
cdr3_aa: CASSQASLAGGDTQYF
cdr3_nt: TGTGCCAGCAGCCAAGCGTCTCTAGCGGGAGGAGATACGCAGTATTTT

j_call: TRBJ2-7
d_call: TRBD2
clone_size: once
v_call: TRBV5-4
cdr3_aa: CASSSGTSYEQYF
cdr3_nt: TGTGCCAGCAGCTCGGGGACTAGCTACGAGCAGTACTTC

j_call: TRBJ2-7
d_call: .
clone_size: .
v_call: TRBV13
cdr3_aa: CASSLGGSAELYEQYF
cdr3_nt: TGTGCCAGCAGCTTAGGCGGATCAGCGGAGCTCTACGAGCAGTACTTC

j_call: TRBJ1-3
d_call: .
clone_size: .
v_call: TRBV4-2
cdr3_aa: CASSQDTASGNTIYF
cdr3_nt: TGTGCCAGCAGCCAAGATACAGCCTCTGGAAACACCATATATTTT

j_call: TRBJ2-1
d_call: .
clone_size: .
v_call: TRBV7-2
cdr3_aa: CASSFRGAYNEQFF
cdr3_nt: TGTGCCAGCAGCTTTAGGGGGGCCTACAATGAGCAGTTCTTC

j_call: TRBJ2-7
d_call: .
clone_size: .
v_call: TRBV29-1
cdr3_aa: CSVALLGFVGQYF
cdr3_nt: TGCAGCGTTGCCCTACTAGGGTTTGTAGGGCAGTACTTC

j_call: TRBJ2-7
d_call: .
clone_size: .
v_call: TRBV6-6
cdr3_aa: CASRRDGSRYEQYF
cdr3_nt: TGTGCCAGCAGGCGGGACGGGAGTAGGTACGAGCAGTACTTC

j_call: TRBJ2-5
d_call: TRBD1
clone_size: .
v_call: TRBV13
cdr3_aa: CASSPPIGTERETQYF
cdr3_nt: TGTGCCAGCAGTCCACCCATCGGGACAGAGAGAGAGACCCAGTACTTC

j_call: TRBJ2-1
d_call: .
clone_size: .
v_call: TRBV2
cdr3_aa: CASSHRDGLFTEQFF
cdr3_nt: TGTGCCAGCAGCCACCGGGACGGCCTTTTCACTGAGCAGTTCTTC

j_call: TRBJ2-1
d_call: TRBD1
clone_size: once
v_call: TRBV9
cdr3_aa: CASSVASDRGHNEQFF
cdr3_nt: TGTGCCAGCAGCGTCGCTTCGGACAGGGGGCACAATGAGCAGTTCTTC

j_call: TRBJ2-2
d_call: .
clone_size: .
v_call: TRBV7-3
cdr3_aa: CASSQYGRELFF
cdr3_nt: TGTGCCAGCAGCCAGTACGGGCGGGAGCTGTTTTTT

j_call: TRBJ1-2
d_call: .
clone_size: .
v_call: TRBV7-9
cdr3_aa: CASSSGSYGYTF
cdr3_nt: TGTGCCAGCAGCTCAGGGAGCTATGGCTACACCTTC

j_call: TRBJ2-3
d_call: TRBD2
clone_size: .
v_call: TRBV5-4
cdr3_aa: CASSSGTSGSRTDTQYF
cdr3_nt: TGTGCCAGCAGCTCCGGGACTAGCGGGAGTCGCACAGATACGCAGTATTTT

j_call: TRBJ2-7
d_call: TRBD1
clone_size: .
v_call: TRBV18
cdr3_aa: CASSPGEGQGHRF
cdr3_nt: TGTGCCAGCTCACCAGGTGAAGGACAGGGTCACCGCTTC

j_call: TRBJ1-5
d_call: .
clone_size: .
v_call: TRBV6-1
cdr3_aa: CASSEKLGFQPQHF
cdr3_nt: TGTGCCAGCAGTGAAAAGTTGGGGTTTCAGCCCCAGCATTTT

j_call: TRBJ1-2
d_call: TRBD1
clone_size: .
v_call: TRBV6-9
cdr3_aa: CASTSDRVPPNGYGYTF
cdr3_nt: TGTGCCAGCACCTCAGACAGGGTACCGCCTAATGGGTATGGCTACACCTTC

j_call: TRBJ2-1
d_call: TRBD2
clone_size: medium-sized
v_call: TRBV19
cdr3_aa: CASSYGGRYNEQFF
cdr3_nt: TGTGCCAGTAGTTACGGCGGGAGGTACAATGAGCAGTTCTTC

j_call: TRBJ1-2
d_call: .
clone_size: medium-sized
v_call: TRBV27
cdr3_aa: CASSLYPVYYGYTF
cdr3_nt: TGTGCCAGCAGTTTATACCCGGTCTACTATGGCTACACCTTC

j_call: TRBJ2-7
d_call: .
clone_size: .
v_call: TRBV6-1
cdr3_aa: CASSDPPGGRGEQYF
cdr3_nt: TGTGCCAGCAGTGATCCCCCCGGGGGCCGTGGCGAGCAGTACTTC

j_call: TRBJ1-2
d_call: .
clone_size: .
v_call: TRBV29-1
cdr3_aa: CSVVDQSYTF
cdr3_nt: TGCAGCGTTGTCGACCAGAGCTACACCTTC

j_call: TRBJ2-7
d_call: .
clone_size: .
v_call: TRBV18
cdr3_aa: CASSPEQYF
cdr3_nt: TGTGCCAGCTCACCCGAGCAGTACTTC

j_call: TRBJ1-1
d_call: .
clone_size: .
v_call: TRBV5-6
cdr3_aa: CASNTPTAPDTEAFF
cdr3_nt: TGTGCCAGCAACACGCCGACAGCTCCGGACACTGAAGCTTTCTTT